This entry lists 2 T cell receptor beta chains sequenced from one sample in a study of blood T cell repertoires in COVID-19. The protocol was immunoSEQ multiplex PCR, while the TCRdb copy is restricted to in-frame clones and leaves out a portion. The data hold 99,000 or so clones, with approximately 82% observed a single time. Sequenced: peripheral blood. These receptors originate from a woman of 80 years or more with acute or convalescent COVID-19.

The chain recombines TRBV2 with TRBJ1-1, with TRBD1 as a possible D gene (5 bases). Trimming shortened V by 7 bases and J by 4 bases, and 13 bases separated the two germline ends. Germline V gives CDR1 SNHLY, CDR2 FYNNEI. The CDR3 has 13 amino acids. CDR3 nucleotides: TGTGCCAGCAACATACAGGAGGGCACTGAAGCTTTCTTT. The encoded protein is CASNIQEGTEAFF.

CDR3 amino acids: CASSLGQGAYGYTF. The CDR3 DNA follows: TGTGCCAGCAGTCTCGGACAGGGTGCTTATGGCTACACCTTC. The rearrangement links TRBV27 to TRBJ1-2; TRBD1 matches 8 bases. Germline assignment: CDR1 MNHEY and CDR2 SMNVEV (reference sequence). The CDR3 runs 14 residues. Trimming cost V 5 bases and J 5 bases; bases outside gene matches: 7.